The 14 T cell receptor beta chains presented below share a single source sample, sequenced in a study of blood T cell repertoires in COVID-19. The assay was immunoSEQ multiplex PCR, and TCRdb's table has in-frame clones only and misses some. There are about 120,000 clones in the sample; nearly 90% occur only once, and about 1% lies in the top ten. The specimen was peripheral blood. The receptors shown here come from a woman aged 80 or older with acute or convalescent COVID-19.

V usage is TRBV2 and J usage is TRBJ2-7; 7 bases line up with TRBD2. This CDR3 contains 15 residues. V lost 5 bases and J lost 3; bases outside the gene matches: 10. Germline V gene data show CDR1 as SNHLY and CDR2 as FYNNEI. In DNA, the CDR3 is TGTGCCAGCAGTCGGGGAGGGGATTTGAACTACGAGCAGTACTTC. It translates to CASSRGGDLNYEQYF.

In its sample, this clone was seen once. The chain links TRBV4-1 to TRBJ1-4, with D possibly TRBD1 on 6 matching bases. The CDR3 has 18 amino acids. V lost 0 bases, J lost 8 bases, and 22 bases lay in between. The germline gives CDR1 MGHRA, CDR2 YSYEKL. CDR3 residues: CASSQDGGAQGWWEKLFF. The CDR3 DNA is TGCGCCAGCAGCCAAGACGGTGGGGCACAGGGCTGGTGGGAAAAACTGTTTTTT.

V is TRBV28 and J is TRBJ1-2; D is unresolved. V lost 4 bases and J 4 bases, leaving 10 bases between the germline ends. Germline loops: CDR1 MDHEN, CDR2 SYDVKM. The CDR3 spans 13 residues. The CDR3 DNA is TGTGCCAGCAGTTGGGCCCGGGGCTATGGCTACACCTTC. It codes for CASSWARGYGYTF.

The rearrangement joins TRBV7-2 to TRBJ1-3; a possible D gene is TRBD1 (6 bases). V lost 0 bases to trimming and J lost 6 bases, with 12 bases between them. CDR1 is SGHTA and CDR2 is FQGNSA in the germline V gene. The CDR3 extends over 15 amino acids. Written as DNA, the CDR3 is TGTGCCAGCAGCTTAGCCGGGACAAAAGAAAACACCATATATTTT. It is translated as CASSLAGTKENTIYF.

The chain is built from TRBV3-1 (or the pseudogene TRBV3-2) and TRBJ2-7, with 13 bases aligning to TRBD2. With V trimmed by 5 bases and J by 6 bases, 4 bases remained unmatched. Germline CDR1 is LGHDT and CDR2 is YNNKEL (reference sequence). CDR3 length: 14 residues. The CDR3 loop reads CASSGGLAGTEQYF. CDR3 DNA: TGTGCCAGCAGCGGGGGACTAGCGGGAACCGAGCAGTACTTC.

This clone has just a few counts. V is TRBV7-9 and J is TRBJ1-5, with D possibly TRBD1 on 5 matching bases. The germline gives CDR1 SEHNR, CDR2 FQNEAQ (reference sequence). V was pared by 1 base and J by 3 bases, with 16 bases between. The CDR3 sequence is 17 residues long. CDR3 in DNA: TGTGCCAGCAGCTTAGGGGGTGGTGCAGGGTTCAATCAGCCCCAGCATTTT. Protein: CASSLGGGAGFNQPQHF.

The table lists this clone with a few counts. The chain combines TRBV5-6 with TRBJ2-7; a weak D match, TRBD2 (6 bases). Germline V gene lookup returns CDR1 SGHDT and CDR2 YYEEEE. V was trimmed by 4 bases and J by 3 bases, leaving 20 bases between them. The CDR3 runs to 16 residues. The CDR3 is CASSPDGVGTYYEQYF. CDR3 in DNA: TGTGCCAGCAGCCCGGACGGGGTGGGGACTTACTACGAGCAGTACTTC.

The V gene is TRBV18, the J gene TRBJ1-1, with TRBD1 matching 9 bases. Trimming cost V 10 bases and J 5 bases; bases outside gene matches: 11. Germline CDR1 KGHSH, CDR2 LQKENI. CDR3 length equals 14 residues. CDR3 in amino acids: CATKPGQGRTEAFF. Here the CDR3 DNA reads TGTGCCACCAAGCCGGGACAGGGAAGGACTGAAGCTTTCTTT.

The chain recombines TRBV9 with TRBJ1-5; 11 positions match TRBD1. Germline assignment: CDR1 SGDLS and CDR2 YYNGEE. Losses at the gene ends were 3 bases for V and 4 bases for J; bases not matched to a gene: 3. CDR3 length: 15 amino acids. The CDR3 is CASSGGTGGNQPQHF. The CDR3, as DNA: TGTGCCAGCAGCGGCGGGACAGGGGGAAATCAGCCCCAGCATTTT.

V is TRBV5-1 and J is TRBJ1-4, with D unclear. Per the germline V gene, CDR1 is SGHRS and CDR2 is YFSETQ. The CDR3 totals 15 residues. The V gene lost 4 bases and the J gene lost 5 bases, with 15 bases spanning the gap. CDR3 coding DNA: TGCGCCAGCAGCCCCGCGGTCGGCAGAAATGAAAAACTGTTTTTT. Translating it yields CASSPAVGRNEKLFF.

This chain links TRBV18 with TRBJ2-1, with a possible D match to TRBD2 (6 bases). The CDR3 is 13 amino acids. Germline CDR1 KGHSH, CDR2 LQKENI. The ends were cut back, 7 bases at V and 6 bases at J, with 13 bases in the middle. The CDR3, as DNA: TGTGCCAGCTTCGAACGGGGGACCAATGAGCAGTTCTTC. It specifies CASFERGTNEQFF.

In its sample, this clone was seen once. The chain recombines TRBV5-1 with TRBJ1-4; 11 positions match TRBD1. Germline CDR1 reads SGHRS; CDR2 reads YFSETQ. CDR3 size: 17 residues. The junction had 14 bases not matched to a gene; V was cut back by 5 bases and J by 8 bases. This chain's CDR3 is CASRIGPDRGRGEKLFF. The CDR3, as DNA: TGCGCCAGCAGGATCGGGCCGGACAGGGGGCGCGGGGAAAAACTGTTTTTT.

The chain employs TRBV18 and TRBJ2-7; the D gene is possibly TRBD1 (5 bases). This CDR3 has 15 residues. Trimming pared 2 bases from V and 11 bases from J, leaving 22 bases between. The germline gives CDR1 KGHSH, CDR2 LQKENI. The CDR3 sequence: CASSPGTGRLRAEYF. The CDR3 nucleotides are TGTGCCAGCTCACCAGGCACAGGCCGTCTTCGAGCAGAGTACTTC.

J is TRBJ2-7 and V is TRBV2; D might be TRBD2 (5 bases). Trimming shortened V by 2 bases and J by 2 bases, and 10 bases separated the two germline ends. Germline CDR1 is SNHLY and CDR2 is FYNNEI. CDR3 length: 14 amino acids. CDR3 DNA sequence: TGTGCCAGCAGTGAACGGGGTATTCCCTACGAGCAGTACTTC. It translates to CASSERGIPYEQYF.